This TCR beta chain derives from a study of blood T cell repertoires in COVID-19. In this sample, this clone turned up a few times. Methods used by the authors: Quantification of nucleated cells was approximated via reference gene primer amplification. Using immunoSEQ multiplex PCR, the repertoire was profiled, and TCRdb retains in-frame clones only, with some absent. That table gives V, J and clone size, and the DNA gave D and trimming. Of roughly 180,000 clones listed, approximately 85% are singletons. Patients from Seattle were sampled longitudinally, starting during active infection. Germline V CDR1 and CDR2: SGHTA, FQGNSA. J lost 10 bases, V lost 5 bases, and 6 bases had no gene match. CDR3 length equals 14 residues.

The TCR originated in a man older than 75 with COVID-19, enrolled during active disease. V is TRBV7-2 and J is TRBJ1-6; 9 bases line up with TRBD1. The specimen was peripheral blood. In nucleotides, the CDR3 is TGTGCCAGCAGCCCGGACAGGGGTGAGTCACCCCTCCACTTT. Protein: CASSPDRGESPLHF.